This note documents a single TCR beta chain sequence. As originally analysed: From reference gene primer amplification, estimates of nucleated cell counts were derived. The method was immunoSEQ multiplex PCR; TCRdb's version includes in-frame clones alone and lacks a portion of them. The DNA was the basis for D and trimming; V, J and clone size are from that table. The repertoire consists of 85,000 to 100,000 clones, with about nine tenths occurring once and the leading ten covering about 1.8%. The data belong to a study of blood T cell repertoires in COVID-19. As for the study in general: Some COVID-19 samples were acute and others convalescent; all came from the United States, Italy and Spain. In each case, the material was cDNA or gDNA derived from T cells, B-cell-depleted T cells, or PBMCs.

This CDR3 region has 13 residues. Germline loops: CDR1 LGHNA, CDR2 YNFKEQ. After removal of 4 bases from V and 11 bases from J, the junction contained 6 bases not matched to a gene. The sequence was collected from a man between 60 and 75 years old with acute or convalescent COVID-19. The chain is built from TRBV4-2 and TRBJ2-1, with 9 bases fitting TRBD1. Sequencing was done on a sample of peripheral blood. In DNA, the CDR3 is TGTGCCAGCAGCCCGGGACAGGGCATCAAGCAGTTCTTC. Translation: CASSPGQGIKQFF.